This entry lists 2 T cell receptor beta chains sequenced from one sample in a study of T-cell memory formation after mild COVID-19. MiXCR was run by TCRdb on the 5' RACE reads, yielding one entry per CDR3 protein. The sample lists about 160,000 distinct CDR3 sequences, 25% to 40% occurring once. Input material: PBMCs or a T cell subset sorted from them (not recorded which). The receptors were sampled from an adult woman who had mild COVID-19 (a few samples of this study predate the infection). Cell type and time point are not known.

The sample holds a few counts of this clonotype. The chain links TRBV12-3 or TRBV12-4 to TRBJ2-5; tentative D call: TRBD2 (5 bases). The CDR3 has 15 amino acids. Trimming pared 3 bases from V and 0 bases from J, leaving 11 bases between. CDR3 residues: CASSLGAAYQETQYF. The CDR3 DNA follows: TGTGCCAGCAGTTTGGGAGCGGCCTACCAAGAGACCCAGTACTTC.

The chain is built from TRBV6-5 and TRBJ2-7, with TRBD2 matching over 8 bases. The germline CDR1 and CDR2 sequences are MNHEY and SVGAGI. The ends lost 7 bases at V and 2 bases at J; junction bases unmatched: 7. The CDR3 loop spans 14 amino acids. CDR3 protein: CASTTGGRPYEQYF. The CDR3 nucleotides read TGTGCCAGCACAACGGGGGGGAGGCCCTACGAGCAGTACTTC.